A single sample gave rise to the 5 T cell receptor beta chains below, sequenced in a study of T cell repertoires in cytomegalovirus infection. Their target antigens are unknown. TCRdb redid the calling of the reads with MiXCR, one entry per CDR3 protein. The sample contains fewer than 1,000,000 distinct CDR3 sequences, approximately 32% of which appear only once. This specimen was cultured CD8+ T cells from PBMCs, taken from culture after CMV antigen stimulation. The origin of the receptors is a human donor in good health (CMV status not recorded). Some clones in this sample may be carry-over from other donors' samples.

The rearrangement joins TRBV6-2 or TRBV6-3 to TRBJ2-7; D unresolved. Trimming removed 8 bases at V and 5 bases at J, with 13 bases between. The CDR3 spans 12 residues. Looked up from germline, CDR1 is MNHEY and CDR2 is SVGEGT. DNA of the CDR3: TGTGCCAGCGGGGATGGGTTCCACGAGCAGTACTTC. Protein product: CASGDGFHEQYF.

The rearrangement uses TRBV4-3 and TRBJ1-3; no firm D call. Germline CDR1 reads LGHNA; CDR2 reads YSLEER. This CDR3 has 17 residues. V was pared by 4 bases and J by 4 bases, with 20 bases between. The CDR3 sequence: CASSRALEGSAGNTIYF. The CDR3 DNA is TGCGCCAGCAGCCGCGCCTTGGAGGGCTCAGCGGGAAACACCATATATTTT.

As concerns this clonotype: One junction end does not reproduce the germline sequence, and a read error may be involved. The chain carries TRBV5-4 and TRBJ1-2; D is possibly TRBD1 (5 bases). Germline V gene data show CDR1 as SGHNT and CDR2 as YYREEE (reference sequence). The CDR3 contains 14 residues. The CDR3 spells CASSLKGLPYDYTF. In nucleotides, the CDR3 is TGTGCCAGCAGCTTGAAGGGACTTCCGTATGACTACACCTTC.

This clonotype was counted only a few times. The gene calls are TRBV19 and TRBJ2-1, with D maybe TRBD2 (6 bases). V was pared by 3 bases and J by 10 bases, with 10 bases between. Germline V gene lookup returns CDR1 LNHDA and CDR2 SQIVND (reference sequence). The CDR3 consists of 12 residues. CDR3 loop: CASSIGGGEQFF. CDR3 DNA: TGTGCCAGTAGTATCGGTGGGGGGGAGCAGTTCTTC.

This clonotype turned up a few times. This chain joins TRBV7-9 and TRBJ1-1; 10 bases fit TRBD1. Trimming cost V 5 bases and J 3 bases; bases outside gene matches: 6. The CDR3 runs 15 residues. Germline values: CDR1 SEHNR, CDR2 FQNEAQ (reference sequence). CDR3 in amino acids: CASSPTGTGDTEAFF. CDR3 nucleotide sequence: TGTGCCAGCAGCCCCACCGGGACAGGGGACACTGAAGCTTTCTTT.